These 26 T cell receptor beta chains were all obtained from the same sample, sequenced in a study of control samples from healthy donors and cancer patients. The assay was immunoSEQ multiplex PCR, and TCRdb's table has in-frame clones only and misses some. The table shows about 79,000 clones, with 90% to 95% occurring only once. The sample was PBMCs. These receptors were collected from a woman between 40 and 50 years old with lung cancer.

A remark on this clone: Other DNA sequences in the sample encode the same CDR3. The chain couples TRBV19 to TRBJ1-1; D gene ambiguous. The V gene's germline CDR1 is LNHDA and CDR2 SQIVND (reference sequence). V lost 3 bases, J lost 1 base, and 6 bases lay in between. The CDR3 runs to 13 residues. The CDR3 here is CASSIGRNTEAFF. CDR3 sequence (DNA): TGTGCCAGTAGTATCGGAAGGAACACTGAAGCTTTCTTT.

This chain uses TRBV6-5 with TRBJ2-7; tentative D call: TRBD1 (6 bases). Germline V gives CDR1 MNHEY, CDR2 SVGAGI. The CDR3 covers 13 residues. The V gene lost 3 bases and the J gene lost 5 bases, with 11 bases spanning the gap. CDR3 sequence reads: CASSYGGFDEQYF. In DNA, the CDR3 is TGTGCCAGCAGTTATGGGGGCTTCGACGAGCAGTACTTC.

The chain carries TRBV3-1 (or the pseudogene TRBV3-2) and TRBJ1-2; D is possibly TRBD1 (6 bases). CDR3 length equals 18 residues. V gave up 3 bases and J gave up 3 bases, with 23 bases separating them. In germline, CDR1 is LGHDT, CDR2 YNNKEL (reference sequence). CDR3 nucleotide sequence: TGTGCCAGCAGCCAGACCGGGTATCGGGGGCCTGCCGACTATGGCTACACCTTC. Amino acid sequence: CASSQTGYRGPADYGYTF.

The CDR3 region has the DNA TGTGCCAGCTGGGAGGCAGGGGGTCAGCCCCAGCATTTT. Encoded protein: CASWEAGGQPQHF. This chain connects TRBV27 to TRBJ1-5, with 7 bases lining up with TRBD1. Germline CDR1 is MNHEY and CDR2 is SMNVEV (reference sequence). The ends lost 8 bases at V and 6 bases at J; junction bases unmatched: 7. The CDR3 consists of 13 residues.

The chain employs TRBV12-3 or TRBV12-4 and TRBJ2-7; D unresolved. The CDR3 covers 12 residues. V dropped 1 base and J dropped 6 bases, with 7 bases sitting between them. CDR3 in DNA: TGTGCCAGCAGTTTAGGCCCAAGCGAGCAGTACTTC. Translation: CASSLGPSEQYF.

This chain joins TRBV3-1 (or the pseudogene TRBV3-2) and TRBJ1-2; TRBD1 might be the D (6 bases). Germline CDR1 LGHDT, CDR2 YNNKEL (reference sequence). This CDR3 is built from 14 residues. V shed 4 bases and J shed 8 bases, with 17 bases lying between them. The CDR3 coding sequence is TGTGCCAGCAGCCTCTTAGGGGGGCTTGGAGGCTACACCTTC. Amino acids: CASSLLGGLGGYTF.

DNA of the CDR3: TGTGCCAGTATCCCAGTCGGGGGGATCGGCTATGGCTACACCTTC. Translation: CASIPVGGIGYGYTF. This sequence joins TRBV19 and TRBJ1-2; D perhaps matches TRBD1 (5 bases). The ends were cut back, 7 bases at V and 4 bases at J, with 19 bases in the middle. The germline gives CDR1 LNHDA, CDR2 SQIVND (reference sequence). The CDR3 runs 15 residues.

The chain employs TRBV5-6 and TRBJ1-1; D call uncertain. Germline CDR1 and CDR2: SGHDT and YYEEEE. CDR3 length: 13 residues. The V end lost 1 base, the J end lost 0 bases, and 4 bases lay between the germline ends. For the CDR3, the DNA is TGTGCCAGCAGCTTGATCGTGAACACTGAAGCTTTCTTT. Its protein product is CASSLIVNTEAFF.

The chain is built from TRBV6-6 and TRBJ1-1; possible D gene TRBD1, 6 bases. The germline gives CDR1 MNHNY, CDR2 SVGAGI (reference sequence). The length of the CDR3 is 12 residues. The germline V and J ends were trimmed by 4 bases and 11 bases, with 14 bases remaining between them. CDR3 DNA: TGTGCCAGCAGTTTAGGGGACACCTGGGCTTTCTTT. Translating gives CASSLGDTWAFF.

The rearrangement links TRBV3-1 (or the pseudogene TRBV3-2) to TRBJ2-2; 7 bases agree with TRBD1. With 4 bases clipped from V and 6 bases from J, the junction kept 8 bases outside the gene matches. The CDR3 sequence is 15 residues long. Germline assignment: CDR1 LGHDT and CDR2 YNNKEL (reference sequence). This CDR3 reads CASSPQGSVPGELFF. Written as DNA, the CDR3 is TGTGCCAGCAGCCCACAGGGGTCCGTCCCCGGGGAGCTGTTTTTT.

This clone was detected only once. This rearrangement joins TRBV5-1 to TRBJ2-1, with 12 positions matching TRBD2. Germline V gene lookup returns CDR1 SGHRS and CDR2 YFSETQ. The CDR3 is 20 amino acids. V dropped 1 base and J dropped 5; count of bases not matched to a gene: 16. The CDR3 DNA reads TGCGCCAGCAGCTTGTACCCACGGGCTAGCGGGGGGGTACAGAACAATGAGCAGTTCTTC. It encodes CASSLYPRASGGVQNNEQFF.

The chain employs TRBV19 and TRBJ1-2, with D possibly being TRBD1 (5 bases). Germline lookup yields CDR1 LNHDA and CDR2 SQIVND (reference sequence). The CDR3 is made up of 15 amino acids. V gave up 4 bases and J gave up 8 bases, with 20 bases separating them. The CDR3 sequence: CASSTITGTLKGYTF. The CDR3 DNA reads as TGTGCCAGTAGTACCATTACCGGGACCTTGAAGGGCTACACCTTC.

V and J are TRBV3-1 (or the pseudogene TRBV3-2) and TRBJ2-3; 11 nucleotides match TRBD2. V was clipped by 0 bases and J by 8 bases; unmatched bases: 4. Germline V gene lookup returns CDR1 LGHDT and CDR2 YNNKEL (reference sequence). This CDR3 has 15 amino acids. DNA of the CDR3: TGTGCCAGCAGCCAAGATGCTAGCGGGGGGACTACGCAGTATTTT. It encodes CASSQDASGGTTQYF.

This chain uses TRBV2 with TRBJ1-2, with unresolved D. The germline V and J ends were trimmed by 7 bases and 4 bases, with 22 bases remaining between them. Germline CDR1 is SNHLY and CDR2 is FYNNEI. The CDR3 has 16 residues. CDR3 in amino acids: CASTETRMSTFYGYTF. Written as DNA, the CDR3 is TGTGCCAGCACCGAGACCCGGATGAGCACCTTCTATGGCTACACCTTC.

This clone has only one observation. The chain joins TRBV11-3 to TRBJ2-3; possible D gene TRBD2, 7 bases. This CDR3 contains 17 residues. The ends were cut back, 3 bases at V and 1 base at J, with 17 bases in the middle. Germline CDR1 is SGHNT and CDR2 is YENEEA. The CDR3 bases are TGTGCCAGCAGCTTGAAGGGGGGGGGCGGTGGCACAGATACGCAGTATTTT. It is translated as CASSLKGGGGGTDTQYF.

The chain has TRBV9 and TRBJ1-2; D ambiguous. The V end lost 5 bases, the J end lost 2 bases, and 13 bases lay between the germline ends. The CDR3 runs to 14 residues. The germline gives CDR1 SGDLS, CDR2 YYNGEE. The CDR3 protein is CASSRPGPNYGYTF. DNA for the CDR3: TGTGCCAGCAGTCGTCCGGGCCCCAACTATGGCTACACCTTC.

The genes are TRBV6-5 and TRBJ2-5, with a tentative D call TRBD2 (6 bases). The CDR3 extends over 12 amino acids. V was cut by 6 bases and J by 7 bases, with 12 bases left in between. The V gene's germline CDR1 is MNHEY and CDR2 SVGAGI. DNA of the CDR3: TGTGCCAGCAGGCTGGAGGGTTGGACCCAGTACTTC. Protein sequence: CASRLEGWTQYF.

V and J are TRBV11-1 and TRBJ2-5; either TRBD1 or TRBD2 may supply D (5 bases each). With 5 bases removed from V and 2 bases from J, the gap between germline ends came to 18 bases. This CDR3 has 16 residues. Germline V lookup: CDR1 SGHAT, CDR2 FQDESV (reference sequence). CDR3 region: CASSRRSGRVQETQYF. For the CDR3, the DNA is TGTGCCAGCAGCCGTCGTTCGGGACGGGTACAAGAGACCCAGTACTTC.

CDR3 coding DNA: TGTGCCAGCAGCTCCCGACCGGACGGGGAGCTGTTTTTT. Translated, it gives CASSSRPDGELFF. This chain connects TRBV4-2 to TRBJ2-2; D not certain. There are 13 residues in the CDR3. V was shortened by 5 bases and J by 7 bases, with 11 bases between the two germline ends. Germline V lookup: CDR1 LGHNA, CDR2 YNFKEQ.

The V gene is TRBV7-9, the J gene TRBJ1-2; a weak D match, TRBD1 (5 bases). Germline-derived CDR1 and CDR2 are SEHNR and FQNEAQ (reference sequence). This CDR3 region has 14 residues. Trimming cost V 5 bases and J 4 bases, with 14 bases left between them. Written as DNA, the CDR3 is TGTGCCAGCAGCAGCCGCGGGGGTACCTATGGCTACACCTTC. It is translated as CASSSRGGTYGYTF. Together with reference TRBV7-9 and TRBJ1-2, the CDR3 gives the full variable domain: DTGVSQNPRHKITKRGQNVTFRCDPISEHNRLYWYRQTLGQGPEFLTYFQNEAQLEKSRLLSDRFSAERPKGSFSTLEIQRTEQGDSAMYLCASSSRGGTYGYTFGSGTRLTVV.

The chain carries TRBV4-1 and TRBJ1-2; D remains unclear. CDR1 and CDR2 (germline): MGHRA, YSYEKL. V was clipped by 0 bases and J by 6 bases, with 11 bases between them. CDR3 size: 14 residues. The CDR3 reads CASSQDQMWNGYTF. In DNA form, the CDR3 reads TGCGCCAGCAGCCAAGATCAGATGTGGAATGGCTACACCTTC.

V usage is TRBV5-1 and J usage is TRBJ2-1; 10 bases fit TRBD2. Germline V gene sequence: CDR1 SGHRS, CDR2 YFSETQ. The CDR3 has 12 amino acids. V gave up 4 bases and J gave up 10 bases; unmatched junction bases: 2. The chain's CDR3 is CASSLGLAEQFF. DNA of the CDR3: TGCGCCAGCAGCCTGGGACTAGCGGAGCAGTTCTTC.

This rearrangement joins TRBV10-3 to TRBJ1-6; 9 nucleotides line up with TRBD1. Germline V CDR1 and CDR2: ENHRY, SYGVKD. CDR3 length: 15 amino acids. After removal of 4 bases from V and 8 bases from J, the junction contained 6 bases not matched to a gene. As DNA, the CDR3 is TGTGCCATCAGTGCTGGACAGGGGAGGGATTCACCCCTCCACTTT. Translated: CAISAGQGRDSPLHF.

V gene TRBV3-1 (or the pseudogene TRBV3-2) combines with J gene TRBJ2-5; D possibly corresponds to TRBD1 (6 bases). The CDR3 is 13 residues long. CDR1 is LGHDT, CDR2 YNNKEL, per germline (reference sequence). V was trimmed by 4 bases and J by 2 bases, leaving 8 bases between them. The chain's CDR3 is CASSLQGQETQYF. DNA for the CDR3: TGTGCCAGCAGCCTACAGGGACAAGAGACCCAGTACTTC.

This chain links TRBV5-4 with TRBJ2-5, with 9 bases matching TRBD2. The length of the CDR3 is 13 residues. Trimming removed 4 bases from V and 5 bases from J; junction bases left unmatched: 3. Per the germline V gene, CDR1 is SGHNT and CDR2 is YYREEE (reference sequence). This CDR3 reads CASSQTSGETQYF. For the CDR3, the DNA is TGTGCCAGCAGCCAAACTAGCGGGGAGACCCAGTACTTC. The variable domain in full, completed from reference TRBV5-4 and TRBJ2-5, reads ETGVTQSPTHLIKTRGQQVTLRCSSQSGHNTVSWYQQALGQGPQFIFQYYREEENGRGNFPPRFSGLQFPNYSSELNVNALELDDSALYLCASSQTSGETQYFGPGTRLLVL.

The V gene is TRBV4-1, the J gene TRBJ2-2, with a weak D call TRBD1 (6 bases). CDR1 and CDR2 (germline): MGHRA, YSYEKL. The CDR3 runs 14 residues. V was cut by 1 base and J by 4 bases, with 7 bases left in between. The CDR3 DNA follows: TGCGCCAGCAGCCAAGTGGGGGCCACCGGGGAGCTGTTTTTT. It is translated as CASSQVGATGELFF.